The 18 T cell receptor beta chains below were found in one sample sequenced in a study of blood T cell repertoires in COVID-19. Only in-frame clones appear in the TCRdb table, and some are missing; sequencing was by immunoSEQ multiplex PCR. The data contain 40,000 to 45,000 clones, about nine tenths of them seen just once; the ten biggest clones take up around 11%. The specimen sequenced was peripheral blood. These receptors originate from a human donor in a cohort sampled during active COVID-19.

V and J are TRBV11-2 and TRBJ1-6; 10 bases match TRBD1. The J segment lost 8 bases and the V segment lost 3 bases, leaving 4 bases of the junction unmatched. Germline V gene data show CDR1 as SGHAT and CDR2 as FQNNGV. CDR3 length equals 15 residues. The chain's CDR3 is CASSFRDRGHSPLHF. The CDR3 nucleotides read TGTGCCAGCAGCTTCCGGGACAGGGGACATTCACCCCTCCACTTT.

The chain's CDR3 is CASSLDRELSTGELFF. The CDR3 DNA reads as TGCGCCAGCAGCCTTGACAGGGAACTCAGCACCGGGGAGCTGTTTTTT. The chain uses TRBV5-1 and TRBJ2-2, with 7 nucleotides matching TRBD1. CDR1 and CDR2 (germline): SGHRS, YFSETQ. The CDR3 has 16 residues. V lost 4 bases and J lost 4; bases outside the gene matches: 10.

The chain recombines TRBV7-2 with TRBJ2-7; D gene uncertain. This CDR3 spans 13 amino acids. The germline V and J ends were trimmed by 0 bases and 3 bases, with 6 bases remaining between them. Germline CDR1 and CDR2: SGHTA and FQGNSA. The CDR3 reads CASSLALDYEQYF. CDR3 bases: TGTGCCAGCAGCTTAGCGCTAGACTACGAGCAGTACTTC.

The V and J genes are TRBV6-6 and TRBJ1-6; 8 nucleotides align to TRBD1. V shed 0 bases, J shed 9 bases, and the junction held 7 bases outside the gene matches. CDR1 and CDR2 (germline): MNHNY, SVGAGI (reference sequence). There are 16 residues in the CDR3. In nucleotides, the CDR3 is TGTGCCAGCAGTTACTCGCTGCAGGGGGCTTTTTCACCCCTCCACTTT. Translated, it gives CASSYSLQGAFSPLHF.

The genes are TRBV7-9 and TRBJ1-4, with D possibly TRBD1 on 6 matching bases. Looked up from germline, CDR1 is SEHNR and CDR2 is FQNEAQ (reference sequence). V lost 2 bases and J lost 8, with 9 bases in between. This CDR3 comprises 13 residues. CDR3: CASSLTGPEKLFF. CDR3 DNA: TGTGCCAGCAGCTTAACAGGGCCCGAAAAACTGTTTTTT.

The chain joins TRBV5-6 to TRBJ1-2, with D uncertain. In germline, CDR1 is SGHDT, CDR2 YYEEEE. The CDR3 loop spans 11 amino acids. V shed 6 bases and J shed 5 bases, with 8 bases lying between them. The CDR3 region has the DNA TGTGCCAGCAAGTACGCGTATGGCTACACCTTC. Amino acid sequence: CASKYAYGYTF.

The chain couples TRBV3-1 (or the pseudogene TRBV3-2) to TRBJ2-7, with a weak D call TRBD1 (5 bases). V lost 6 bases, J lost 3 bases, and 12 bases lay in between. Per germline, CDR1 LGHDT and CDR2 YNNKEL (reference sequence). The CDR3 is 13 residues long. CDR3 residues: CASSRTGVYEQYF. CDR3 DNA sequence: TGTGCCAGCAGTCGCACAGGAGTCTACGAGCAGTACTTC.

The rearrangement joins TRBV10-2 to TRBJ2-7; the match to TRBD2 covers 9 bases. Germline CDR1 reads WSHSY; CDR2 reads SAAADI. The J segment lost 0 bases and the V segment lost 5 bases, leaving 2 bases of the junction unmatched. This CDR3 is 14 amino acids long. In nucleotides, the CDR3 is TGCGCCAGCAGTCTAGCGGGGAGCTCCTACGAGCAGTACTTC. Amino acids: CASSLAGSSYEQYF.

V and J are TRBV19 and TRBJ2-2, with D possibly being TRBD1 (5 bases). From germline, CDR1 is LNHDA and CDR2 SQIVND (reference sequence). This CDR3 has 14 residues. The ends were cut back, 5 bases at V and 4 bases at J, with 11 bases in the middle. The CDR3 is CASSEQGFTGELFF. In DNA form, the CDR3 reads TGTGCCAGTAGTGAGCAGGGTTTCACCGGGGAGCTGTTTTTT. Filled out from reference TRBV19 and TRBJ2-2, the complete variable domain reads DGGITQSPKYLFRKEGQNVTLSCEQNLNHDAMYWYRQDPGQGLRLIYYSQIVNDFQKGDIAEGYSVSREKKESFPLTVTSAQKNPTAFYLCASSEQGFTGELFFGEGSRLTVL.

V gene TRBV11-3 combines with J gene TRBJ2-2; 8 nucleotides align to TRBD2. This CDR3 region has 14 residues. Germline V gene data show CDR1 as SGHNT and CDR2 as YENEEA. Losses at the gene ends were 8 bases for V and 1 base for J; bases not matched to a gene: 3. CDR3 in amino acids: CASRGGRNTGELFF. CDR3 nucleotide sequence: TGTGCCAGCCGCGGGGGGCGGAACACCGGGGAGCTGTTTTTT.

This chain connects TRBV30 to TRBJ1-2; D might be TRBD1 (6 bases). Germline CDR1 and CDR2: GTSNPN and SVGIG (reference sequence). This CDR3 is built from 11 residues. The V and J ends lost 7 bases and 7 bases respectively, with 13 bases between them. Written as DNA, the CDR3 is TGTGCCTCACACAGGGATTTTGGCTACACCTTC. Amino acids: CASHRDFGYTF. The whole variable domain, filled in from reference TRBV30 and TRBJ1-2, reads SQTIHQWPATLVQPVGSPLSLECTVEGTSNPNLYWYRQAAGRGLQLLFYSVGIGQISSEVPQNLSASRPQDRQFILSSKKLLLSDSGFYLCASHRDFGYTFGSGTRLTVV.

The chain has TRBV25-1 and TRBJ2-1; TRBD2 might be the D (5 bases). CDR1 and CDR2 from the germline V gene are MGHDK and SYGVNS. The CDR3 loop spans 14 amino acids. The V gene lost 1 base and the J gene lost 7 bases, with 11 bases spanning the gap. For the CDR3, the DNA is TGTGCCAGCAGTGAATTCGGGGTGGGTAATGAGCAGTTCTTC. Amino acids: CASSEFGVGNEQFF. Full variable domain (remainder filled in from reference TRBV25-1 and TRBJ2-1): EADIYQTPRYLVIGTGKKITLECSQTMGHDKMYWYQQDPGMELHLIHYSYGVNSTEKGDLSSESTVSRIRTEHFPLTLESARPSHTSQYLCASSEFGVGNEQFFGPGTRLTVL.

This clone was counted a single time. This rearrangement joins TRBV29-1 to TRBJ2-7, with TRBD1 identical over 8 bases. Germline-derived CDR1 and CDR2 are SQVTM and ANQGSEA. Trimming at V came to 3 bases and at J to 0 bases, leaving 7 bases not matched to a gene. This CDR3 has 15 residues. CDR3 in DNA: TGCAGCGTTGAGATTAGGGACAGGAGCTCCTACGAGCAGTACTTC. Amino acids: CSVEIRDRSSYEQYF.

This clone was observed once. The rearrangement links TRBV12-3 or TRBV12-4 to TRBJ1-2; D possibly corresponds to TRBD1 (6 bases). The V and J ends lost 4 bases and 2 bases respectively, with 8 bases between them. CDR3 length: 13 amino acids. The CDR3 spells CASSWTANYGYTF. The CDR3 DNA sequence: TGTGCCAGCAGTTGGACAGCAAACTATGGCTACACCTTC.

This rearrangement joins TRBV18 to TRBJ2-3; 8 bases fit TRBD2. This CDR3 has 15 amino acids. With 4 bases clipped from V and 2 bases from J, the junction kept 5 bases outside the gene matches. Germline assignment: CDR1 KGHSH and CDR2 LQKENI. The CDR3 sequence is CASSRTSGPTDTQYF. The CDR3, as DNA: TGTGCCAGCTCACGCACTAGCGGTCCCACAGATACGCAGTATTTT. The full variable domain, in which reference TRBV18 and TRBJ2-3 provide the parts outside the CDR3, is NAGVMQNPRHLVRRRGQEARLRCSPMKGHSHVYWYRQLPEEGLKFMVYLQKENIIDESGMPKERFSAEFPKEGPSILRIQQVVRGDSAAYFCASSRTSGPTDTQYFGPGTRLTVL.

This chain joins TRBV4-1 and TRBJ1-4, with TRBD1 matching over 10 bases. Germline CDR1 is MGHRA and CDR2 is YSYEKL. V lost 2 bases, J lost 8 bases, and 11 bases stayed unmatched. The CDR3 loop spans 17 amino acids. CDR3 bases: TGCGCCAGCAGCCAAACCGAACGACAGGGGGCAAGGGAAAAACTGTTTTTT. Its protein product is CASSQTERQGAREKLFF.

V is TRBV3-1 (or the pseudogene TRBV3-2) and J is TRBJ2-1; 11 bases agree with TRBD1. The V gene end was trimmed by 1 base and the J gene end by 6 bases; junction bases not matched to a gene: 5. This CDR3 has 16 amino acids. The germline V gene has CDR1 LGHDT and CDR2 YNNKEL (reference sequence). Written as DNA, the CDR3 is TGTGCCAGCAGCCAAGCCCGGACAGGGGGCTTCAATGAGCAGTTCTTC. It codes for CASSQARTGGFNEQFF.

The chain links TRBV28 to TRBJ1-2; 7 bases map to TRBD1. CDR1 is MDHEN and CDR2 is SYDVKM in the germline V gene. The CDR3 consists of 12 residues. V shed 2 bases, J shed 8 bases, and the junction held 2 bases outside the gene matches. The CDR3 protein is CASSLPGQGYTF. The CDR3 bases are TGTGCCAGCAGTTTACCGGGACAGGGCTACACCTTC.